These 5 T cell receptor beta chains were all obtained from the same sample, sequenced in a study of OX40 agonist ivuxolimab in advanced cancers. Libraries were prepared through the immunoSEQ multiplex PCR assay. TCRdb re-hosts the immuneACCESS table, in-frame sequences only. Its copies lack some clones; in the studies checked, an unresolved V gene accounts for under half of them, and the cause for the rest is not known. This sample is represented by tens of thousands of clones; less than 85% of them were singletons. Approximately 7.3% of the sample belongs to the ten largest clones. This material consisted of CD4+ or CD8+ T cells sorted from blood, taken in a trial of the OX40 agonist ivuxolimab. The origin of the receptors is an adult with an advanced solid tumor such as melanoma, head and neck, liver or kidney cancer.

CDR3 amino acids: CASSLIGSNNEQFF. The CDR3 nucleotides are TGTGCCAGCAGCTTGATAGGTTCCAACAATGAGCAGTTCTTC. V gene TRBV5-4 combines with J gene TRBJ2-1; D remains ambiguous. There are 14 residues in the CDR3. V lost 1 base to trimming and J lost 5 bases, with 10 bases between them. The V gene's germline CDR1 is SGHNT and CDR2 YYREEE (reference sequence).

The V call is TRBV14, the J call TRBJ2-3, with D maybe TRBD2 (6 bases). Germline CDR1 SGHDN, CDR2 FVKESK. Trimming took 4 bases from V and 1 from J, leaving 6 bases between them. There are 13 residues in the CDR3. CDR3 sequence reads: CASSRGGTDTQYF. CDR3 DNA sequence: TGTGCCAGCAGCCGGGGGGGCACAGATACGCAGTATTTT. Complete variable domain (other parts from reference TRBV14 and TRBJ2-3): EAGVTQFPSHSVIEKGQTVTLRCDPISGHDNLYWYRRVMGKEIKFLLHFVKESKQDESGMPNNRFLAERTGGTYSTLKVQPAELEDSGVYFCASSRGGTDTQYFGPGTRLTVL.

The chain uses TRBV5-5 and TRBJ1-5, with 8 bases aligning to TRBD1. Losses at the gene ends were 4 bases for V and 4 bases for J; bases not matched to a gene: 10. This CDR3 has 16 residues. Germline assignment: CDR1 SGHKS and CDR2 YYEKEE (reference sequence). The CDR3 sequence: CASSPSGTGRNQPQHF. As DNA, the CDR3 is TGTGCCAGCAGCCCATCCGGGACAGGTCGGAATCAGCCCCAGCATTTT.

The chain links TRBV6-5 to TRBJ2-1; 11 bases line up with TRBD2. Germline CDR1 MNHEY, CDR2 SVGAGI. With V trimmed by 2 bases and J by 3 bases, 3 bases remained unmatched. The CDR3 runs to 16 residues. The CDR3: CASSYPGTSGYNEQFF. The CDR3 coding sequence is TGTGCCAGCAGTTACCCCGGGACTAGCGGCTACAATGAGCAGTTCTTC.

This clone is judged medium-sized (0.01 to 0.1%). V gene TRBV7-2 combines with J gene TRBJ1-5; D is ambiguous. Trimming left V 5 bases short and J 5 bases short, with 16 bases between. The CDR3 is 15 amino acids. The germline CDR1 and CDR2 sequences are SGHTA and FQGNSA. The CDR3 reads CASSLQPGHDQPQHF. The CDR3 DNA sequence: TGTGCCAGCAGCCTACAACCCGGTCACGATCAGCCCCAGCATTTT.